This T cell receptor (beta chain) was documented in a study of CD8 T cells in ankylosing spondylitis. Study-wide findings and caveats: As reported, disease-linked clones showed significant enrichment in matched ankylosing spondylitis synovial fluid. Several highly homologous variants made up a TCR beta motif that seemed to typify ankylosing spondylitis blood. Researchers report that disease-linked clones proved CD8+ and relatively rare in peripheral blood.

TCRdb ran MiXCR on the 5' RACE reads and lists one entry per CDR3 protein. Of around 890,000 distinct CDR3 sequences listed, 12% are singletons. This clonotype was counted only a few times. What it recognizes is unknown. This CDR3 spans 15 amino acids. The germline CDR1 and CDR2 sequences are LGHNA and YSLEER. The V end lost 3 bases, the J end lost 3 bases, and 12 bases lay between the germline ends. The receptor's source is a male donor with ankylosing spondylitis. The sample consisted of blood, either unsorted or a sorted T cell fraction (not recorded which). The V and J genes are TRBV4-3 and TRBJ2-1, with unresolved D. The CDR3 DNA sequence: TGCGCCAGCAGCCAGAGAGTTCTAATCTACAATGAGCAGTTCTTC. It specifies CASSQRVLIYNEQFF.